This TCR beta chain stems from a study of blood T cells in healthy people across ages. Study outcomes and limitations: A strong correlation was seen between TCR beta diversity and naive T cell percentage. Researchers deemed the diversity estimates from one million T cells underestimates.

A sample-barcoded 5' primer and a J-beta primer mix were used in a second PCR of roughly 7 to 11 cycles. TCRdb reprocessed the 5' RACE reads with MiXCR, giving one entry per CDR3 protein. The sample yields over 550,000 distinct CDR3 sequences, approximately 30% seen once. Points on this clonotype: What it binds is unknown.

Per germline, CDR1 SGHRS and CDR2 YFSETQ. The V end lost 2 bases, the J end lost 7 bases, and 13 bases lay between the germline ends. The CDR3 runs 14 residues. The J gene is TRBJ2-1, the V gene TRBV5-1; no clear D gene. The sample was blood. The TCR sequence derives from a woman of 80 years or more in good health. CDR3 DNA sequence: TGCGCCAGCAGCTTAGTGGTGGTGGGGAATGAGCAGTTCTTC. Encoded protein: CASSLVVVGNEQFF.